This TCR beta chain is from a study of blood T cell repertoires in COVID-19. Whole-study context: COVID-19 samples, acute and convalescent, were from the United States, Italy and Spain. From T cells, B-cell-depleted T cells, or PBMCs came the material, which was cDNA or gDNA.

Per the authors' pipeline: Reference gene primer amplification in the assay estimated nucleated cell counts. Assay used: immunoSEQ multiplex PCR; TCRdb lists only in-frame clones, some missing. The V and J calls and clone size were taken over from that table, and D and trimming were inferred from the DNA. The profile shows about 140,000 clones, about four fifths of them singletons. The CDR3 is 15 residues long. Germline V lookup: CDR1 SGHTA, CDR2 FQGTGA. V was pared by 1 base and J by 1 base, with 8 bases between. Specimen: peripheral blood. The rearrangement links TRBV7-3 to TRBJ2-1, with D hard to call. The sequence was obtained from a human donor in a cohort sampled during active COVID-19. In DNA form, the CDR3 reads TGTGCCAGCAGCTTAAGCCAGACTTCCTACAATGAGCAGTTCTTC. Its protein is CASSLSQTSYNEQFF.